This T cell receptor (beta chain) was identified in a study of response to subunit inactivated influenza vaccine. Whole-study findings and limits: After each seasonal influenza vaccination, few new T cells are recruited, the authors suggested.

Of note for this clonotype: The antigen remains undetermined. A clone one base away is much larger, so this may be a read error.

V was pared by 4 bases and J by 3 bases, with 4 bases between. Per the germline V gene, CDR1 is MNHEY and CDR2 is SVGAGI. This CDR3 is 12 amino acids long. Using its own MiXCR run on the RT-PCR reads, TCRdb lists one record per CDR3 protein. The data show approximately 700,000 distinct CDR3 sequences, 14% seen once. The material was PBMCs from blood, obtained 14 to 15 days before vaccination. The TCR comes from a man aged 50 or older who received an inactivated influenza vaccine. The gene calls are TRBV6-5 and TRBJ1-5; D gene uncertain. Here the CDR3 reads CASSSHNQPQHF. Here the CDR3 DNA reads TGTGCCAGCAGTTCCCACAATCAGCCCCAGCATTTT.